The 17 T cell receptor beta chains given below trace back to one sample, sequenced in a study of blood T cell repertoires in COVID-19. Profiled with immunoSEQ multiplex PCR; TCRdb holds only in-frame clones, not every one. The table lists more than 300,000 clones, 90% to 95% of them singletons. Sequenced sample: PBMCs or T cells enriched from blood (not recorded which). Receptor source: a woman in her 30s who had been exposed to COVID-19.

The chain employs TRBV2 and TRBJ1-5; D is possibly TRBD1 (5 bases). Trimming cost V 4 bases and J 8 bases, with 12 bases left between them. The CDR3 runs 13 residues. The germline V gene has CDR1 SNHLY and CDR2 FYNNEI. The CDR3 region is CASSGGGGKPQHF. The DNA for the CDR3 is TGTGCCAGCAGTGGTGGCGGGGGTAAGCCCCAGCATTTT.

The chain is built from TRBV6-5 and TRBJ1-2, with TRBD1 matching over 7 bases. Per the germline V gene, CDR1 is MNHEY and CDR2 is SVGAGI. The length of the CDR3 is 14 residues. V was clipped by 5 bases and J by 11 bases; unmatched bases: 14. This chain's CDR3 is CASSHQGVTGRYTF. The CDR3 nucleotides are TGTGCCAGCAGTCATCAAGGGGTGACAGGGAGGTACACCTTC.

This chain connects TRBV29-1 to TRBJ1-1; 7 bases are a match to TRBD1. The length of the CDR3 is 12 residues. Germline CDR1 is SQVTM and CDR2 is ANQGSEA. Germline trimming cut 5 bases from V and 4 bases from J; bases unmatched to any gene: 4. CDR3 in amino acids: CSVFTGATEAFF. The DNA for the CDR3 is TGCAGCGTTTTTACAGGGGCCACTGAAGCTTTCTTT.

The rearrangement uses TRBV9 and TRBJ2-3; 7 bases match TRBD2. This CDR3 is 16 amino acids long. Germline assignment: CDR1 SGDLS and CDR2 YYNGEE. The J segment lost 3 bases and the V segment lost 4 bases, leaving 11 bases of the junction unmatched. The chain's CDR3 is CASSLLAGEGTDTQYF. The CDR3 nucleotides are TGTGCCAGCAGCCTTCTCGCGGGGGAAGGGACAGATACGCAGTATTTT. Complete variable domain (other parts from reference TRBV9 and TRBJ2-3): DSGVTQTPKHLITATGQRVTLRCSPRSGDLSVYWYQQSLDQGLQFLIQYYNGEERAKGNILERFSAQQFPDLHSELNLSSLELGDSALYFCASSLLAGEGTDTQYFGPGTRLTVL.

The CDR3 here is CASSPLAGGPGDTQYF. The DNA for the CDR3 is TGTGCCAGCTCACCACTAGCGGGGGGGCCGGGAGATACGCAGTATTTT. The chain couples TRBV18 to TRBJ2-3, with 11 bases lining up with TRBD2. V lost 1 base, J lost 5 bases, and 5 bases stayed unmatched. The CDR3 is 16 residues long. The V gene's germline CDR1 is KGHSH and CDR2 LQKENI.

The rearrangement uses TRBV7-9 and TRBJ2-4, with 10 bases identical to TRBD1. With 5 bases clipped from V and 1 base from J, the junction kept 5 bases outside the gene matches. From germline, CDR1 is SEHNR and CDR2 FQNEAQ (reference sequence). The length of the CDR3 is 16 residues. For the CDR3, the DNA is TGTGCCAGCAGCCGGCCGGGACAGGGGGCCAAAAACATTCAGTACTTC. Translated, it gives CASSRPGQGAKNIQYF.

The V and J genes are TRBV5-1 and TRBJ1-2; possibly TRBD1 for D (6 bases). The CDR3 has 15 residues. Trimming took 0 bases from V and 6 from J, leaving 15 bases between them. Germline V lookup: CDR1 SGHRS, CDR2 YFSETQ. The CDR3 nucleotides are TGCGCCAGCAGCTTGGCAGAATCAGGGGCTAATGGCTACACCTTC. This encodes CASSLAESGANGYTF.

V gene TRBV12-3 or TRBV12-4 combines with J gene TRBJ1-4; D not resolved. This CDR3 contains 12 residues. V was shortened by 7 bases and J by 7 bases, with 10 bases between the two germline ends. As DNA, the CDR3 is TGTGCCAGCACCGTTAGAGGTGAAAAACTGTTTTTT. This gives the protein CASTVRGEKLFF.

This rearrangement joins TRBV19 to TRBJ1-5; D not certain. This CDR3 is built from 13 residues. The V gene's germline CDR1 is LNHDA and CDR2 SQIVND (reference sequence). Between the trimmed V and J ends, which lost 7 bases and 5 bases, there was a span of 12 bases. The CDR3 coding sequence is TGTGCCAGTAAGCGGCGGGGAGATCAGCCCCAGCATTTT. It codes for CASKRRGDQPQHF.

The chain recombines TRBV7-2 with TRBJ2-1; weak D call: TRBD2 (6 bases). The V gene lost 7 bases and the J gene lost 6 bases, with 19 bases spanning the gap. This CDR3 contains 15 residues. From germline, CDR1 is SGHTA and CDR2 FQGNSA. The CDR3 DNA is TGTGCCAGCACCTGGGCGGGGAAAACTTTCAATGAGCAGTTCTTC. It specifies CASTWAGKTFNEQFF. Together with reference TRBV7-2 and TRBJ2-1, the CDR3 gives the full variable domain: GAGVSQSPSNKVTEKGKDVELRCDPISGHTALYWYRQSLGQGLEFLIYFQGNSAPDKSGLPSDRFSAERTGGSVSTLTIQRTQQEDSAVYLCASTWAGKTFNEQFFGPGTRLTVL.

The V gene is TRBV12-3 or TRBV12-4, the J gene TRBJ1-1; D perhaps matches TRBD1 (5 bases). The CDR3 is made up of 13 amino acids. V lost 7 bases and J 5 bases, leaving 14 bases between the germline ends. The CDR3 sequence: CASNARRGTEAFF. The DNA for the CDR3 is TGTGCCAGCAACGCAAGAAGGGGAACTGAAGCTTTCTTT.

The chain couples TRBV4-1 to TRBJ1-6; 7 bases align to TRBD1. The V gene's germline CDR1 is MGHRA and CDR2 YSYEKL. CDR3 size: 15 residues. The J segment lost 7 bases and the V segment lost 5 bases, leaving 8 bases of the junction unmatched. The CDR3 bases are TGCGCCAGCAGCTGGGGACAGACTTCGAATTCACCCCTCCACTTT. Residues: CASSWGQTSNSPLHF.

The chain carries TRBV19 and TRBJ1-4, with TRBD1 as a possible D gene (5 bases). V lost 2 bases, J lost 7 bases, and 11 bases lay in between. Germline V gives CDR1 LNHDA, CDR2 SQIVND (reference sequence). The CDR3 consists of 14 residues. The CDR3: CASSITVGPEKLFF. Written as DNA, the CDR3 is TGTGCCAGTAGTATAACGGTGGGGCCTGAAAAACTGTTTTTT.

CDR3 region: CATSRSTGSGYTF. In DNA, the CDR3 is TGTGCCACCAGCAGATCGACAGGGTCCGGCTACACCTTC. This chain connects TRBV15 to TRBJ1-2; 7 bases are a match to TRBD1. The ends lost 2 bases at V and 8 bases at J; junction bases unmatched: 5. Germline lookup yields CDR1 LNHNV and CDR2 YYDKDF (reference sequence). This CDR3 is 13 amino acids long.

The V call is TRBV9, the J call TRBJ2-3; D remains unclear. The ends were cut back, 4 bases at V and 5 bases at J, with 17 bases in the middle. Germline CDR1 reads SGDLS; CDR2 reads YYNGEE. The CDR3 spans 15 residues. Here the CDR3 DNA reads TGTGCCAGCAGCCGATCGACACCTGCCATAGATACGCAGTATTTT. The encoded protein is CASSRSTPAIDTQYF.

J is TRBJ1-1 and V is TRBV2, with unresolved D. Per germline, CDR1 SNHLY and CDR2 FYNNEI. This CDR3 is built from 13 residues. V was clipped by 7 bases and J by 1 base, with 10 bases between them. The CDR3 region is CASMSNRNTEAFF. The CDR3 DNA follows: TGTGCCAGCATGAGTAACAGGAACACTGAAGCTTTCTTT.

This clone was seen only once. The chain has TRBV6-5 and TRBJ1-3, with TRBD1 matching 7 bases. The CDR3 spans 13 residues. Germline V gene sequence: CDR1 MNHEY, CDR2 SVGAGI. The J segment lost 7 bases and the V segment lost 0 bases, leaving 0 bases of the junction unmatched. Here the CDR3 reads CASSYSTGNTIYF. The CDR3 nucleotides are TGTGCCAGCAGTTACTCGACAGGGAACACCATATATTTT.